A single sample is the source of the 32 T cell receptor beta chains below, sequenced in a study of blood T cell repertoires in COVID-19. Data came from immunoSEQ multiplex PCR; TCRdb stores just in-frame clones and leaves some out. The sample carries some 24,000 clones, 85% to 90% recorded once. Sequenced: peripheral blood. Receptors were obtained from a man aged 70-80 years with COVID-19, enrolled during active disease.

The rearrangement links TRBV5-1 to TRBJ1-2; the match to TRBD1 covers 9 bases. From germline, CDR1 is SGHRS and CDR2 YFSETQ. Trimming at V came to 0 bases and at J to 8 bases, leaving 2 bases not matched to a gene. The CDR3 sequence is 13 residues long. CDR3 residues: CASSLGTGVGYTF. CDR3 DNA: TGCGCCAGCAGCTTGGGGACAGGGGTCGGCTACACCTTC.

This chain's CDR3 is CASCGEGVAISDTQYF. The CDR3 region has the DNA TGTGCCAGCTGTGGAGAGGGGGTAGCGATATCCGATACGCAGTATTTT. This sequence joins TRBV6-6 and TRBJ2-3; D is perhaps TRBD1 (6 bases). This CDR3 region has 16 residues. Germline V lookup: CDR1 MNHNY, CDR2 SVGAGI (reference sequence). Deletions cut 8 bases from V and 6 bases from J, with 24 bases between.

This chain connects TRBV12-5 to TRBJ1-1; 9 nucleotides line up with TRBD1. Germline CDR1 LGHNT, CDR2 FRNRAP. With V trimmed by 3 bases and J by 0 bases, 5 bases remained unmatched. The CDR3 has 16 residues. The CDR3: CASGLRTGDMNTEAFF. The CDR3 bases are TGTGCTAGTGGTTTACGGACAGGGGATATGAACACTGAAGCTTTCTTT.

J is TRBJ1-2 and V is TRBV6-1; D gene ambiguous. The germline CDR1 and CDR2 sequences are MNHNS and SASEGT. The V end lost 2 bases, the J end lost 4 bases, and 5 bases lay between the germline ends. The CDR3 runs 12 residues. This CDR3 is CASSESFYGYTF. The CDR3 DNA sequence: TGTGCCAGCAGTGAATCGTTCTATGGCTACACCTTC.

The chain links TRBV27 to TRBJ1-4; 7 bases line up with TRBD1. CDR1 and CDR2 from the germline V gene are MNHEY and SMNVEV (reference sequence). Trimming removed 7 bases from V and 3 bases from J; junction bases left unmatched: 5. The length of the CDR3 is 14 residues. The CDR3 sequence is CASMRQGANEKLFF. In nucleotides, the CDR3 is TGTGCCAGCATGCGACAGGGCGCTAATGAAAAACTGTTTTTT. The variable domain in full, completed from reference TRBV27 and TRBJ1-4, reads EAQVTQNPRYLITVTGKKLTVTCSQNMNHEYMSWYRQDPGLGLRQIYYSMNVEVTDKGDVPEGYKVSRKEKRNFPLILESPSPNQTSLYFCASMRQGANEKLFFGSGTQLSVL.

V is TRBV30 and J is TRBJ2-7, with 7 bases fitting TRBD1. The CDR3 consists of 13 residues. V lost 5 bases, J lost 11 bases, and 15 bases stayed unmatched. Germline CDR1 GTSNPN, CDR2 SVGIG (reference sequence). The CDR3, as DNA: TGTGCCTGGTCGCTCTCAATGGGGGACAGAAAGTACTTC. Its translation: CAWSLSMGDRKYF. Looking up the rest from reference TRBV30 and TRBJ2-7 gives the full variable domain: SQTIHQWPATLVQPVGSPLSLECTVEGTSNPNLYWYRQAAGRGLQLLFYSVGIGQISSEVPQNLSASRPQDRQFILSSKKLLLSDSGFYLCAWSLSMGDRKYFGPGTRLTVT.

V is TRBV4-2 and J is TRBJ1-4, with 8 bases identical to TRBD1. CDR3 length: 17 residues. Germline CDR1 and CDR2: LGHNA and YNFKEQ. Germline trimming cut 3 bases from V and 0 bases from J; bases unmatched to any gene: 6. CDR3 sequence reads: CASSQAQGVATNEKLFF. In nucleotides, the CDR3 is TGTGCCAGCAGCCAGGCACAGGGGGTTGCAACTAATGAAAAACTGTTTTTT.

The CDR3 sequence is CASSPPGQGEYF. The CDR3 DNA reads TGTGCCAGCAGCCCTCCGGGACAGGGGGAGTACTTC. The chain carries TRBV7-9 and TRBJ2-7, with 11 bases matching TRBD1. The germline V gene encodes CDR1 SEHNR and CDR2 FQNEAQ (reference sequence). CDR3 size: 12 residues. V lost 5 bases, J lost 11 bases, and 5 bases stayed unmatched.

This chain's CDR3 is CASSQVGAGKSEKLFF. The CDR3 DNA reads TGCGCCAGCAGCCAAGTCGGCGCGGGGAAAAGTGAAAAACTGTTTTTT. The chain joins TRBV4-1 to TRBJ1-4; no clear D. Deletions cut 1 base from V and 7 bases from J, with 16 bases between. Germline CDR1 MGHRA, CDR2 YSYEKL. The CDR3 runs 16 residues.

This chain links TRBV11-3 with TRBJ2-1, with D perhaps matching TRBD1 (6 bases). Per the germline V gene, CDR1 is SGHNT and CDR2 is YENEEA. The CDR3 length is 14 residues. V was trimmed by 4 bases and J by 7 bases, leaving 14 bases between them. CDR3: CASSSPGAGNEQFF. The DNA of the CDR3 is TGTGCCAGCAGCTCCCCAGGGGCCGGGAATGAGCAGTTCTTC.

The J gene is TRBJ2-1, the V gene TRBV7-6; 9 bases are a match to TRBD2. From germline, CDR1 is SGHVS and CDR2 FNYEAQ. This CDR3 is built from 18 residues. J lost 7 bases, V lost 1 base, and 14 bases had no gene match. The CDR3 nucleotides are TGTGCCAGCAGCTTAGTTTTGTCGAGCGGGAGGCTGAGGAATGAGCAGTTCTTC. The encoded protein is CASSLVLSSGRLRNEQFF.

V is TRBV7-2 and J is TRBJ2-5; TRBD2 matches at 8 bases. The junction had 5 bases not matched to a gene; V was cut back by 4 bases and J by 4 bases. Germline V gene data show CDR1 as SGHTA and CDR2 as FQGNSA. The CDR3 consists of 14 residues. The CDR3 protein is CASSSPREGETQYF. DNA of the CDR3: TGTGCCAGCAGCTCCCCTCGGGAGGGAGAGACCCAGTACTTC.

This clone came up once. The chain is built from TRBV29-1 and TRBJ2-7; a possible D gene is TRBD1 (6 bases). The CDR3 length is 12 residues. Trimming shortened V by 7 bases and J by 3 bases, and 13 bases separated the two germline ends. Germline V gives CDR1 SQVTM, CDR2 ANQGSEA. The CDR3, as DNA: TGCAGCGCCCAAGGGACATACTACGAGCAGTACTTC. Its protein product is CSAQGTYYEQYF.

The genes are TRBV6-1 and TRBJ2-4; TRBD1 matches at 7 bases. This CDR3 is built from 16 residues. Germline trimming cut 0 bases from V and 2 bases from J; bases unmatched to any gene: 4. Germline V gene lookup returns CDR1 MNHNS and CDR2 SASEGT. In DNA form, the CDR3 reads TGTGCCAGCAGTGAAGCGCCGACAGGGACCAAAAACATTCAGTACTTC. This gives the protein CASSEAPTGTKNIQYF.

This chain links TRBV18 with TRBJ1-1; D gene unclear. Trimming cost V 5 bases and J 3 bases, with 13 bases left between them. Germline lookup yields CDR1 KGHSH and CDR2 LQKENI. The CDR3 has 14 residues. This chain's CDR3 is CASSTTLIDTEAFF. In DNA form, the CDR3 reads TGTGCCAGCTCAACTACGCTCATAGACACTGAAGCTTTCTTT.

Here the CDR3 DNA reads TGCAGTGCTAGTAGGGCGGGCACCGGGGAGCTGTTTTTT. This encodes CSASRAGTGELFF. The chain joins TRBV20-1 to TRBJ2-2, with a tentative D call TRBD2 (5 bases). Looked up from germline, CDR1 is DFQATT and CDR2 is SNEGSKA (reference sequence). The CDR3 spans 13 residues. The V end was cut by 3 bases, the J end by 4 bases, with 9 bases between.

The chain combines TRBV10-3 with TRBJ2-7, with 8 nucleotides matching TRBD1. This CDR3 has 13 amino acids. V was clipped by 6 bases and J by 2 bases; unmatched bases: 3. The germline CDR1 and CDR2 sequences are ENHRY and SYGVKD. The CDR3: CAISPGQAYEQYF. CDR3 coding DNA: TGTGCCATCAGCCCGGGACAGGCCTACGAGCAGTACTTC.

The chain employs TRBV13 and TRBJ2-1; D uncertain. Germline CDR1 and CDR2: PRHDT and FYEKMQ (reference sequence). Between the trimmed V and J ends, which lost 5 bases and 6 bases, there was a span of 14 bases. CDR3 length: 14 residues. As DNA, the CDR3 is TGTGCCAGCAGCACCCGAGACTTACCCAATGAGCAGTTCTTC. Protein sequence: CASSTRDLPNEQFF. Full variable domain (remainder filled in from reference TRBV13 and TRBJ2-1): AAGVIQSPRHLIKEKRETATLKCYPIPRHDTVYWYQQGPGQDPQFLISFYEKMQSDKGSIPDRFSAQQFSDYHSELNMSSLELGDSALYFCASSTRDLPNEQFFGPGTRLTVL.

The CDR3 spells CASSERYYSSYNEQFF. The CDR3 region has the DNA TGTGCCAGCAGTGAAAGGTACTATAGCTCCTACAATGAGCAGTTCTTC. The chain recombines TRBV6-1 with TRBJ2-1; D not certain. The CDR3 consists of 16 residues. Germline V gene data show CDR1 as MNHNS and CDR2 as SASEGT. Deletions cut 2 bases from V and 0 bases from J, with 11 bases between.

The chain employs TRBV6-1 and TRBJ2-7, with a weak D call TRBD2 (5 bases). From germline, CDR1 is MNHNS and CDR2 SASEGT. The CDR3 totals 12 residues. The V end was cut by 2 bases, the J end by 6 bases, with 8 bases between. The CDR3 nucleotides read TGTGCCAGCAGTGAAAGAGGGCTCGAGCAGTACTTC. This translates into CASSERGLEQYF.

V is TRBV4-1 and J is TRBJ2-3, with 10 bases lining up with TRBD2. CDR1 is MGHRA, CDR2 YSYEKL, per germline. With 0 bases clipped from V and 2 bases from J, the junction kept 8 bases outside the gene matches. The CDR3 is 18 residues long. DNA for the CDR3: TGCGCCAGCAGCCAAGAAGGGGTAGCGGGGGGTTACACAGATACGCAGTATTTT. Translation gives CASSQEGVAGGYTDTQYF.

The chain employs TRBV18 and TRBJ2-7, with D tentatively TRBD2 (6 bases). This CDR3 comprises 12 residues. V was clipped by 1 base and J by 6 bases, with 7 bases between them. Germline CDR1 KGHSH, CDR2 LQKENI. DNA of the CDR3: TGTGCCAGCTCACCACGGAGGGGCGAGCAGTACTTC. Protein product: CASSPRRGEQYF.

CDR3 loop: CASSLFPSEQYF. The CDR3 DNA follows: TGTGCCAGCAGCTTGTTCCCTAGCGAGCAGTACTTC. V usage is TRBV5-4 and J usage is TRBJ2-7; D is undetermined. This CDR3 is built from 12 residues. The V end was cut by 1 base, the J end by 6 bases, with 8 bases between. CDR1 is SGHNT, CDR2 YYREEE, per germline (reference sequence). The whole variable domain, filled in from reference TRBV5-4 and TRBJ2-7, reads ETGVTQSPTHLIKTRGQQVTLRCSSQSGHNTVSWYQQALGQGPQFIFQYYREEENGRGNFPPRFSGLQFPNYSSELNVNALELDDSALYLCASSLFPSEQYFGPGTRLTVT.

The chain uses TRBV18 and TRBJ2-3; 7 positions match TRBD2. CDR1 is KGHSH and CDR2 is LQKENI in the germline V gene. The CDR3 sequence is 19 residues long. Trimming took 1 base from V and 7 from J; bases not matched to a gene: 20. CDR3: CASSPLTLRGGSKTNTQYF. CDR3 nucleotides: TGTGCCAGCTCACCACTAACCCTACGAGGCGGGAGCAAGACAAATACGCAGTATTTT.

The chain combines TRBV6-6 with TRBJ1-1, with D hard to call. This CDR3 contains 13 residues. From germline, CDR1 is MNHNY and CDR2 SVGAGI (reference sequence). The V gene lost 2 bases and the J gene lost 4 bases, with 8 bases spanning the gap. CDR3 amino acids: CASSYGWSTEAFF. For the CDR3, the DNA is TGTGCCAGCAGTTACGGGTGGAGCACTGAAGCTTTCTTT.

This chain uses TRBV19 with TRBJ2-1; D is possibly TRBD2 (6 bases). Trimming pared 10 bases from V and 5 bases from J, leaving 15 bases between. Germline V lookup: CDR1 LNHDA, CDR2 SQIVND (reference sequence). The CDR3 runs to 13 residues. The CDR3 nucleotides read TGTGCCACTTCGGACTATCATGACAATGAGCAGTTCTTC. This codes for CATSDYHDNEQFF.

The V and J genes are TRBV10-1 and TRBJ2-7; 15 bases fit TRBD2. Germline CDR1 and CDR2: WNHNN and SYGVQD (reference sequence). The CDR3 contains 15 residues. V shed 2 bases and J 7 bases; nucleotides not matched to a gene: 3. The CDR3, as DNA: TGCGCCAGCAGTGAGCCGGGACTAGCGGGGGGAGAGCAGTACTTC. Translating gives CASSEPGLAGGEQYF.

This chain links TRBV10-3 with TRBJ2-3; 14 bases align to TRBD2. Germline CDR1 ENHRY, CDR2 SYGVKD. The CDR3 runs 17 residues. After removal of 3 bases from V and 6 bases from J, the junction contained 8 bases not matched to a gene. CDR3 sequence (DNA): TGTGCCATCAGTGATCCGGGACTAGCGGGGGCCCGGGATACGCAGTATTTT. The encoded protein is CAISDPGLAGARDTQYF.

Here the CDR3 reads CAWSKGANSPLHF. Written as DNA, the CDR3 is TGTGCCTGGAGTAAAGGGGCGAATTCACCCCTCCACTTT. The chain uses TRBV30 and TRBJ1-6; perhaps TRBD1 as D (5 bases). Germline V gives CDR1 GTSNPN, CDR2 SVGIG (reference sequence). The CDR3 runs to 13 residues. V shed 2 bases and J shed 7 bases, with 9 bases lying between them.

V is TRBV3-1 (or the pseudogene TRBV3-2) and J is TRBJ1-2, with a weak D call TRBD1 (5 bases). Trimming took off 5 bases at V and 5 bases at J, with 9 bases between the two ends. The CDR3 consists of 12 residues. Germline V gene sequence: CDR1 LGHDT, CDR2 YNNKEL (reference sequence). The CDR3 spells CASSTAGYGYTF. In nucleotides, the CDR3 is TGTGCCAGCAGCACCGCAGGGTATGGCTACACCTTC.

The chain joins TRBV7-2 to TRBJ2-7, with 7 nucleotides matching TRBD1. Germline trimming cut 5 bases from V and 2 bases from J; bases unmatched to any gene: 6. The CDR3 runs to 14 residues. The germline V gene encodes CDR1 SGHTA and CDR2 FQGNSA. Here the CDR3 reads CASSPRGSTYEQYF. The CDR3 bases are TGTGCCAGCAGCCCCAGGGGGTCTACCTACGAGCAGTACTTC.

The chain combines TRBV5-1 with TRBJ2-1; 10 bases are shared with TRBD2. The J segment lost 8 bases and the V segment lost 4 bases, leaving 9 bases of the junction unmatched. Germline V CDR1 and CDR2: SGHRS, YFSETQ. This CDR3 is 15 amino acids long. CDR3 DNA: TGCGCCAGCAGCACTACTAGCGGGACGAGGCATGAGCAGTTCTTC. This gives the protein CASSTTSGTRHEQFF.